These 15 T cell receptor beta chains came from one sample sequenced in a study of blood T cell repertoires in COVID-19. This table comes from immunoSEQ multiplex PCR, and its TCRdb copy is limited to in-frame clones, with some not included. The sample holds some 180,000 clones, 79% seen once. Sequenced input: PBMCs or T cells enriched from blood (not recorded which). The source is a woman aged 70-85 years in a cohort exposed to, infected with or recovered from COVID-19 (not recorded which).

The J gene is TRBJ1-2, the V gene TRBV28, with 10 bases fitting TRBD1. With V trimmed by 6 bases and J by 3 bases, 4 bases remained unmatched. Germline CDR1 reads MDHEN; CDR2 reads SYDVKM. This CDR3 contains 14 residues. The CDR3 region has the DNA TGTGCCAGCAGACGACAGGGGGCGGACTATGGCTACACCTTC. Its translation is CASRRQGADYGYTF.

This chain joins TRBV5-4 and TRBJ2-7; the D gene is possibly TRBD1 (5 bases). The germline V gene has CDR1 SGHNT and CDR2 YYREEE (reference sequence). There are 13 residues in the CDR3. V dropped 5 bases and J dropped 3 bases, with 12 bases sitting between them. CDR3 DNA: TGTGCCAGCAGTTTTGCTGGACACTACGAGCAGTACTTC. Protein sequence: CASSFAGHYEQYF.

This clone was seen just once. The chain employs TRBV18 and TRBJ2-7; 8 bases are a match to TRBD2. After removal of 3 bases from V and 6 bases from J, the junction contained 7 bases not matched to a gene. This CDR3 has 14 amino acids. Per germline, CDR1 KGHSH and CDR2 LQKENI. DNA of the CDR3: TGTGCCAGCTCACCCCCCAGCGGGAGTCGCGAGCAGTACTTC. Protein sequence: CASSPPSGSREQYF.

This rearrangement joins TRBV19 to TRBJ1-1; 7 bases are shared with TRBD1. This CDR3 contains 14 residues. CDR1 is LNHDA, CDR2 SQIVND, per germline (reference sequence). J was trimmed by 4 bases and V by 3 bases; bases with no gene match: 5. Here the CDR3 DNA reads TGTGCCAGTAGTATTATAGGGGGCGGCACTGAAGCTTTCTTT. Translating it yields CASSIIGGGTEAFF.

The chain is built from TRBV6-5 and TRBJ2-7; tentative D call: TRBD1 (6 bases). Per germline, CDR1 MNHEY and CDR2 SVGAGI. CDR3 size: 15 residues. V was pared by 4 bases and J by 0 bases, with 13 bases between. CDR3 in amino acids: CASSSGQGNSYEQYF. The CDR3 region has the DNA TGTGCCAGCAGTTCAGGTCAGGGGAACTCCTACGAGCAGTACTTC.

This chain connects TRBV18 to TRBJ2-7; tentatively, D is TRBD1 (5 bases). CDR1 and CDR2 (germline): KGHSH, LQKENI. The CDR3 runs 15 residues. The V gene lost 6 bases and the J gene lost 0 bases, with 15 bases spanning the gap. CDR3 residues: CASSRTQGSSYEQYF. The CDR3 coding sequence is TGTGCCAGCTCGAGAACTCAGGGTAGCTCCTACGAGCAGTACTTC.

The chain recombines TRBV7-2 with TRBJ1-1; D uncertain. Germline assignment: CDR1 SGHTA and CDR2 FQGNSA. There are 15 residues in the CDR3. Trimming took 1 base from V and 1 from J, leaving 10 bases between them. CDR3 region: CASSLGQHRNTEAFF. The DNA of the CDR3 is TGTGCCAGCAGCTTAGGCCAGCACAGGAACACTGAAGCTTTCTTT.

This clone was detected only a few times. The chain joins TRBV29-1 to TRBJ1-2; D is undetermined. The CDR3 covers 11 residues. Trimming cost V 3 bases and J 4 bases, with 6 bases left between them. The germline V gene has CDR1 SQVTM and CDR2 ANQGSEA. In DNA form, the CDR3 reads TGCAGCGTTGACGTCGTCTATGGCTACACCTTC. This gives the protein CSVDVVYGYTF.

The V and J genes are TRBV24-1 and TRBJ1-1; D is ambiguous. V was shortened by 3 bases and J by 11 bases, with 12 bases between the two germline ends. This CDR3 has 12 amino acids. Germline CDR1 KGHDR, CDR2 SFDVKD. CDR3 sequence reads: CATSDPGSDAFF. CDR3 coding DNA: TGTGCCACCAGTGATCCGGGGTCAGATGCTTTCTTT.

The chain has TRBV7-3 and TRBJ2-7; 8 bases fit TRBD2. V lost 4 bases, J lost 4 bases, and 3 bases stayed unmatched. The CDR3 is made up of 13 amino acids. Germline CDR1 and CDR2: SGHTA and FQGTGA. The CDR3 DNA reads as TGTGCCAGCAGCTCGGGACTAGGGTACGAGCAGTACTTC. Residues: CASSSGLGYEQYF.

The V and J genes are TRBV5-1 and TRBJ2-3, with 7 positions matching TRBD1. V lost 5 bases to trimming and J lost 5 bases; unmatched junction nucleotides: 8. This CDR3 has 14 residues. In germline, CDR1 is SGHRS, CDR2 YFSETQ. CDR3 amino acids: CASSPIGQEDTQYF. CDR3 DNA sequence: TGCGCCAGCAGTCCCATCGGACAGGAAGATACGCAGTATTTT.

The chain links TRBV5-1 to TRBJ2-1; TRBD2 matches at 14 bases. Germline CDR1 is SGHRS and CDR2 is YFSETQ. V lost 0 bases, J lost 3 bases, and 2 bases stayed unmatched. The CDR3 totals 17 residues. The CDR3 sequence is CASSLGLAGGIYNEQFF. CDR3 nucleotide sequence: TGCGCCAGCAGCTTGGGACTAGCGGGAGGGATCTACAATGAGCAGTTCTTC.

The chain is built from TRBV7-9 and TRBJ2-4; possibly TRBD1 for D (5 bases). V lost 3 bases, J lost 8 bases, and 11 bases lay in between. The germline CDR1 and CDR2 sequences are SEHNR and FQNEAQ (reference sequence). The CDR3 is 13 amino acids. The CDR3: CASSFTGEDIQYF. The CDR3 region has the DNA TGTGCCAGCAGCTTCACAGGAGAGGACATTCAGTACTTC.

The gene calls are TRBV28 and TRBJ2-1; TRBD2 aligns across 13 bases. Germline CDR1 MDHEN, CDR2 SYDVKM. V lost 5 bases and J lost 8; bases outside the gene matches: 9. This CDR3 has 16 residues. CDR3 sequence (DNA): TGTGCCAGCAGTCCCCTACTAGCGGGAGGGCCGGATGAGCAGTTCTTC. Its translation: CASSPLLAGGPDEQFF. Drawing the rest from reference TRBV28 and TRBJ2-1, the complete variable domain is DVKVTQSSRYLVKRTGEKVFLECVQDMDHENMFWYRQDPGLGLRLIYFSYDVKMKEKGDIPEGYSVSREKKERFSLILESASTNQTSMYLCASSPLLAGGPDEQFFGPGTRLTVL.

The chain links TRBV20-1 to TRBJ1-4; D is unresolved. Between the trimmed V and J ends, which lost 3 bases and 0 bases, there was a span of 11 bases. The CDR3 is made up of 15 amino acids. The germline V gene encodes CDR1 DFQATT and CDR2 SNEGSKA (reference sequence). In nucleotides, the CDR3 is TGCAGTGCTAGTAACCCGCAGTCAACTAATGAAAAACTGTTTTTT. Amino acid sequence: CSASNPQSTNEKLFF.